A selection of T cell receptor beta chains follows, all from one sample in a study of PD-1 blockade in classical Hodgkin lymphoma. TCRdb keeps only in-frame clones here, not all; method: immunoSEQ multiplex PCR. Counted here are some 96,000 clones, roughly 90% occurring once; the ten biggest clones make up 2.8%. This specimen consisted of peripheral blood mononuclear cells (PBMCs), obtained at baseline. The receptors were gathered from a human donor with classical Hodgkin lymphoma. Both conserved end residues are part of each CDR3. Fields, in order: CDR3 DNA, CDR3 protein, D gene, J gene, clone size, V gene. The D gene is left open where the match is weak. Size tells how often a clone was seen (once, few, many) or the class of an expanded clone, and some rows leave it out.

DNA: TGCGCCAGCGGCCGCGGGGGACAGGTCCTTAGGGATGAGCAGTTCTTC; CDR3: CASGRGGQVLRDEQFF; D: -; J: TRBJ2-1; size: -; V: TRBV10-2
DNA: TGTGCCATCAGTGAGGGCCGACGGAGCATGAACACTGAAGCTTTCTTT; CDR3: CAISEGRRSMNTEAFF; D: -; J: TRBJ1-1; size: -; V: TRBV10-3
DNA: TGCGCCAGCAGCCCGACAGGGGATCAGCCCCAGCATTTT; CDR3: CASSPTGDQPQHF; D: TRBD1; J: TRBJ1-5; size: -; V: TRBV5-1
DNA: TGTGCCAGTAGTATAGCGCCCACCTCCAATCAGCCCCAGCATTTT; CDR3: CASSIAPTSNQPQHF; D: -; J: TRBJ1-5; size: -; V: TRBV19
DNA: TGTGCCAGCTCACCCCTTGGACAGGCTTGGAGGCTTGGAGAGACCCAGTACTTC; CDR3: CASSPLGQAWRLGETQYF; D: TRBD1; J: TRBJ2-5; size: -; V: TRBV18
DNA: TGTGCAAGTCGCTTACGGGACGGGAAGGGACTAGCGGGAGAAAACTACGAGCAGTACTTC; CDR3: CASRLRDGKGLAGENYEQYF; D: -; J: TRBJ2-7; size: -; V: TRBV12-2
DNA: TGTGCCAGCTCGGCGACAGGGGGAAGCCTCGGGGAGCTGTTTTTT; CDR3: CASSATGGSLGELFF; D: TRBD1; J: TRBJ2-2; size: -; V: TRBV6-4
DNA: TGTGCCTGGAACTTCTTTAACTATGGCTACACCTTC; CDR3: CAWNFFNYGYTF; D: -; J: TRBJ1-2; size: once; V: TRBV30
DNA: TGTGCCATCAGGGCCCAAGGGGGAGGATACGAGCAGTACTTC; CDR3: CAIRAQGGGYEQYF; D: -; J: TRBJ2-7; size: -; V: TRBV10-3
DNA: TGTGCCAGCAGTCGCATACATTCGACACGGAGCAATCAGCCCCAGCATTTT; CDR3: CASSRIHSTRSNQPQHF; D: -; J: TRBJ1-5; size: -; V: TRBV28
DNA: TGTGCCAGCAGCTTATGGGCGACATACACGGGCTACAATGAGCAGTTCTTC; CDR3: CASSLWATYTGYNEQFF; D: -; J: TRBJ2-1; size: -; V: TRBV11-2
DNA: TGCGCCAGCAGCCCTGTGAGAGGCTACGAGCAGTACTTC; CDR3: CASSPVRGYEQYF; D: -; J: TRBJ2-7; size: -; V: TRBV4-1
DNA: TGTGCCAGCAGCGTAGGGCCAGGGGTACTCTACGAGCAGTACTTC; CDR3: CASSVGPGVLYEQYF; D: -; J: TRBJ2-7; size: -; V: TRBV9
DNA: TGCAGCGTTGAAGGGTCAAATTCTTATGAGCAGTTCTTC; CDR3: CSVEGSNSYEQFF; D: -; J: TRBJ2-1; size: once; V: TRBV29-1
DNA: TGTGCCTGGAGTAGACGGGGAGGGGCCTACGAGCAGTACTTC; CDR3: CAWSRRGGAYEQYF; D: TRBD2; J: TRBJ2-7; size: -; V: TRBV30
DNA: TGTGCCAGCAGCTCTATCGACAGGGGGGGATACGAGCAGTACTTC; CDR3: CASSSIDRGGYEQYF; D: TRBD1; J: TRBJ2-7; size: -; V: TRBV7-9
DNA: TGTGCCAGCAGTTATTCGCGGGAAACCAACTATGGCTACACCTTC; CDR3: CASSYSRETNYGYTF; D: -; J: TRBJ1-2; size: -; V: TRBV6-5
DNA: TGCGCCAGCAGCTGGGTCGGGAACACTGAAGCTTTCTTT; CDR3: CASSWVGNTEAFF; D: -; J: TRBJ1-1; size: -; V: TRBV5-1
DNA: TGTGCCAGCGGCCGTAGTGGCCAAACCACAGATACGCAGTATTTT; CDR3: CASGRSGQTTDTQYF; D: -; J: TRBJ2-3; size: -; V: TRBV9
DNA: TGTGCCAGTAGTATTAGCGGGAGGAAAGAGAGCACCGGGGAGCTGTTTTTT; CDR3: CASSISGRKESTGELFF; D: TRBD2; J: TRBJ2-2; size: once; V: TRBV19
DNA: TGTGCCAGCAGTTTGGGACAGGGGGCCTATGGCTACACCTTC; CDR3: CASSLGQGAYGYTF; D: TRBD1; J: TRBJ1-2; size: once; V: TRBV28
DNA: TGTGCCAGTAATTGGGGGGTGAATGGCTACACCTTC; CDR3: CASNWGVNGYTF; D: -; J: TRBJ1-2; size: -; V: TRBV28
DNA: TGTGCCATCAGTGGGCAGGGGGAGACCCAGTACTTC; CDR3: CAISGQGETQYF; D: -; J: TRBJ2-5; size: -; V: TRBV10-3
DNA: TGTGCCAGCAGTTCCAGGGGAGTGGGAACTGAAGCTTTCTTT; CDR3: CASSSRGVGTEAFF; D: -; J: TRBJ1-1; size: -; V: TRBV27
DNA: TGTGCCAGCAGCTTAGGAGGGGTACACACAGATACGCAGTATTTT; CDR3: CASSLGGVHTDTQYF; D: -; J: TRBJ2-3; size: -; V: TRBV7-6
DNA: TGTGCCTGGACTAGGGAATACCAAGAGACCCAGTACTTC; CDR3: CAWTREYQETQYF; D: -; J: TRBJ2-5; size: -; V: TRBV30
DNA: TGTGCCTGGACCCCGGACGGGCGGGAGACCCAGTACTTC; CDR3: CAWTPDGRETQYF; D: -; J: TRBJ2-5; size: -; V: TRBV30
DNA: TGTGCCAGCTCACCACTTCAAGATACGCAGTATTTT; CDR3: CASSPLQDTQYF; D: -; J: TRBJ2-3; size: -; V: TRBV18
DNA: TGTGCCAGCAGTCAGCGGGAGGGCCTCCACGAGCAGTACTTC; CDR3: CASSQREGLHEQYF; D: TRBD2; J: TRBJ2-7; size: -; V: TRBV5-4
DNA: TGTGCCAGCAGCCCGCGGGGGTTGGGCTACGAGCAGTACTTC; CDR3: CASSPRGLGYEQYF; D: TRBD2; J: TRBJ2-7; size: -; V: TRBV11-1
DNA: TGTGCCAGCAGCCGTCCCTGGGACACCTCCTACGAGCAGTACTTC; CDR3: CASSRPWDTSYEQYF; D: -; J: TRBJ2-7; size: -; V: TRBV21-1
DNA: TGTGCCAGCTCACCAGATCGGGCCCCCAATGGAAACACCATATATTTT; CDR3: CASSPDRAPNGNTIYF; D: -; J: TRBJ1-3; size: -; V: TRBV18
DNA: TGTGCCAGCTCACCCGGGACAGCGGCGAGTAGCAATCAGCCCCAGCATTTT; CDR3: CASSPGTAASSNQPQHF; D: TRBD1; J: TRBJ1-5; size: once; V: TRBV18
DNA: TGTGCCAGCACCACTAGGGGGGCGGGTAGGAATGAGCAGTTCTTC; CDR3: CASTTRGAGRNEQFF; D: -; J: TRBJ2-1; size: -; V: TRBV27
DNA: TGCGCCAGCAGACGGTGGGAGAAGAATGAAAAACTGTTTTTT; CDR3: CASRRWEKNEKLFF; D: -; J: TRBJ1-4; size: -; V: TRBV10-2